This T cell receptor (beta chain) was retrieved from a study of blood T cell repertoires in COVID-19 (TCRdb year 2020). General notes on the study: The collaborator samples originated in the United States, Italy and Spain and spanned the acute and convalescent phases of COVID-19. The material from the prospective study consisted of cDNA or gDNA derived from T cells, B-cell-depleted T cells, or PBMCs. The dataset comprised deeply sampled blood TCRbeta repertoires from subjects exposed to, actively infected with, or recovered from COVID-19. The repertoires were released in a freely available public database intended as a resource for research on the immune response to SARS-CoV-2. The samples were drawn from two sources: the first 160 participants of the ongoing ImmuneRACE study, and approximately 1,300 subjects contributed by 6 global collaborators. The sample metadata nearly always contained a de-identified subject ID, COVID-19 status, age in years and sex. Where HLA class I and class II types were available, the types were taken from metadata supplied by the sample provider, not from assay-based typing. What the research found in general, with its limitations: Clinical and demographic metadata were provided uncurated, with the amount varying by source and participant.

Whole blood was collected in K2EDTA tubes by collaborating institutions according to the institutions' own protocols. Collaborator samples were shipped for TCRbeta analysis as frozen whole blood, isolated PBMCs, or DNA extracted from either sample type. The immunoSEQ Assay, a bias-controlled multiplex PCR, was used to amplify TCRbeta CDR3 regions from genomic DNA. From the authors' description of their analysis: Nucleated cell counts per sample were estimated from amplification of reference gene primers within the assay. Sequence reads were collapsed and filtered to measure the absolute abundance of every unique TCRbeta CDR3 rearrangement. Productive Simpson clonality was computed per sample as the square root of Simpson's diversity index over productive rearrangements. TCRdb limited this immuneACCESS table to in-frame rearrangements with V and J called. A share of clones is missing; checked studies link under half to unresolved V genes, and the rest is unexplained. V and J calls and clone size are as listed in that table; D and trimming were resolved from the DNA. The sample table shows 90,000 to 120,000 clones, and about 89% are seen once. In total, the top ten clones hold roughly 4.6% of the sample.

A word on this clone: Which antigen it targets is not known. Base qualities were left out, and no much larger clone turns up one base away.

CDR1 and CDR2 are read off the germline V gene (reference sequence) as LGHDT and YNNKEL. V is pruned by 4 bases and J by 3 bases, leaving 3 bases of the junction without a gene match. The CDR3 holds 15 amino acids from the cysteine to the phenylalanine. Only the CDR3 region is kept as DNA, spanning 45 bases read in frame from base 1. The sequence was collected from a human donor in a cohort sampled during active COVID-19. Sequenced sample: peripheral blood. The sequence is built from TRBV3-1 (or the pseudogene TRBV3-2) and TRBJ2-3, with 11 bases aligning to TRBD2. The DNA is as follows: TGTGCCAGCAGCCCAACTAGCGGGAGTACAGATACGCAGTATTTT. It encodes CASSPTSGSTDTQYF.